The T cell receptor beta chain described here comes from a study of blood T cell repertoires in COVID-19. Looking at the study overall: Acute-phase and convalescent COVID-19 samples originated in the United States, Italy and Spain. PBMCs, B-cell-depleted T cells, or T cells were the source of the cDNA or gDNA that made up the material.

Original handling: Scientists estimated how many nucleated cells there were by amplifying reference gene primers. Some clones are missing from TCRdb's copy, which holds only in-frame ones; the method was immunoSEQ multiplex PCR. V and J calls plus clone size are reproduced from that table; the DNA served to infer D and trimming. The sample carries about 120,000 clones, approximately 91% recorded once. Germline-derived CDR1 and CDR2 are LNHDA and SQIVND (reference sequence). CDR3 length: 16 residues. With 7 bases clipped from V and 0 bases from J, the junction kept 5 bases outside the gene matches. The chain has TRBV19 and TRBJ1-4, with TRBD1 matching 10 bases. The sequencing input was peripheral blood. The TCR comes from a woman over 75 with acute or convalescent COVID-19. CDR3: CASTPTGGTTNEKLFF. For the CDR3, the DNA is TGTGCCAGTACCCCGACAGGGGGCACAACTAATGAAAAACTGTTTTTT.